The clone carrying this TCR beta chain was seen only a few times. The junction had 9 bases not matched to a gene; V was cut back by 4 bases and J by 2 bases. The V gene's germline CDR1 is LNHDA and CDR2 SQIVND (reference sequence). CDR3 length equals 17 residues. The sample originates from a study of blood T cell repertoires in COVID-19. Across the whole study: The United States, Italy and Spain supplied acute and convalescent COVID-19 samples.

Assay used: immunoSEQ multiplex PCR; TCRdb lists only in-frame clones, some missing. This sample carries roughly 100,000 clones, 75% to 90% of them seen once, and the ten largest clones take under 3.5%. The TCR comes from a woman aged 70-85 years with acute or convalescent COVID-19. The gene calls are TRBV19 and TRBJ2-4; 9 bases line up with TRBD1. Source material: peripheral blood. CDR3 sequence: CASSKRGQGLSKNIQYF. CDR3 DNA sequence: TGTGCCAGTAGTAAGAGGGGACAGGGCCTATCCAAAAACATTCAGTACTTC.